This T cell receptor (beta chain) was retrieved from a study of T cell clones after liver transplantation. Whole-study context: Three of eight recipients were HCV-positive; others had non-autoimmune, non-viral indications. Without induction therapy, subjects received standard immunosuppression until 12-24 months post-transplant. General observations from the study: Conclusions were preliminary, with small, heterogeneous patient groups.

Trimming removed 8 bases at V and 6 bases at J, with 19 bases between. The CDR3 consists of 14 residues. The germline gives CDR1 MNHEY, CDR2 SMNVEV (reference sequence). With regard to this clone: Its antigen is unidentified.

Method: immunoSEQ multiplex PCR; TCRdb's copy keeps in-frame clones and lacks some. Seen here are 55,000 to 75,000 clones, about 73% observed once, and the top ten hold over 2.5%. The sample was CD4+ T cells from blood, taken at the approximately 16-month timepoint. This chain links TRBV27 with TRBJ1-1, with D possibly being TRBD1 (5 bases). The receptor's source is a human patient who received a liver transplant. Part of the T cell pool may stem from the graft donor. The CDR3 region has the DNA TGTGCCAGCTCTGGAGGGGAGTTTCTTTCTGAAGCTTTCTTT. It is translated as CASSGGEFLSEAFF.